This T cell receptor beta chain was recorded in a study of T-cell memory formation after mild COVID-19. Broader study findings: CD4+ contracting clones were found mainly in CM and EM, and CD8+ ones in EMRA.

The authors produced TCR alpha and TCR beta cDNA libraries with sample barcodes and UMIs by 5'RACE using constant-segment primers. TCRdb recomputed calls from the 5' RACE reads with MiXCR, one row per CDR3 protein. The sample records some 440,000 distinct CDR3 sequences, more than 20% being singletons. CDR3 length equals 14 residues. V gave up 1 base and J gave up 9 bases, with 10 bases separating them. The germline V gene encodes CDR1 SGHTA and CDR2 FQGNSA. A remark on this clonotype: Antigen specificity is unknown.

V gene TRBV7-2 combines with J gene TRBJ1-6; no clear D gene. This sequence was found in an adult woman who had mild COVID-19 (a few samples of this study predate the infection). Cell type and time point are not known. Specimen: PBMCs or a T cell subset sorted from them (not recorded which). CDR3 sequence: CASSLGVSSSPLHF. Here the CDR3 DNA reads TGTGCCAGCAGCTTAGGTGTATCAAGTTCACCCCTCCACTTT.